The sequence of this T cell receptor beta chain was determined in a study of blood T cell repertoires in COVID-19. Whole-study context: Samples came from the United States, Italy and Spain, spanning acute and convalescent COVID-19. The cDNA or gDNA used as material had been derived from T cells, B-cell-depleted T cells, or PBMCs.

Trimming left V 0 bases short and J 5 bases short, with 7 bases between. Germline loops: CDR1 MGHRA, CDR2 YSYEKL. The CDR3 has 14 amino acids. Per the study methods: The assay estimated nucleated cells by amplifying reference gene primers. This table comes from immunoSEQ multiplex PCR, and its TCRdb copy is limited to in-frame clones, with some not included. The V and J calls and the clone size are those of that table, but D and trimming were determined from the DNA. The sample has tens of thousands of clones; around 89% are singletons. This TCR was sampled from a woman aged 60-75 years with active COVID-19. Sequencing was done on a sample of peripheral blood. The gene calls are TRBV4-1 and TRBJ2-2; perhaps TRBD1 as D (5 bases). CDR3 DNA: TGCGCCAGCAGCCAAGATCAGGGAACCGGGGAGCTGTTTTTT. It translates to CASSQDQGTGELFF.